The 16 T cell receptor beta chains listed next were all sequenced from one sample in a study of cytomegalovirus exposure and HLA in healthy donors. Amplification used 60 Vbeta primers and 13 Jbeta primers. The data were produced by immunoSEQ multiplex PCR, yet TCRdb's version contains in-frame clones alone and is incomplete. Of around 200,000 clones listed, 60% to 80% are singletons. Sequenced sample: PBMCs. The receptor source for this set is a male donor in good health and CMV-seronegative.

With regard to this clone: At one of its ends the junction is not consistent with the germline gene, which may arise from a read error. J is TRBJ2-5 and V is TRBV18, with 12 positions matching TRBD2. CDR1 and CDR2 (germline): KGHSH, LQKENI. The CDR3 totals 15 residues. CDR3 sequence: CASSPPGLAGETQYF. CDR3 DNA: TGTGCCAGCTCGCCACCGGGACTAGCGGGAGAGACCCAGTACTTC.

The chain links TRBV11-2 to TRBJ2-1; D might be TRBD2 (5 bases). Trimming took 3 bases from V and 4 from J, leaving 16 bases between them. This CDR3 spans 16 amino acids. Germline values: CDR1 SGHAT, CDR2 FQNNGV. CDR3 protein: CASSFSSRTEYNEQFF. In DNA form, the CDR3 reads TGTGCCAGCAGCTTCTCTAGCCGGACGGAATACAATGAGCAGTTCTTC.

The chain recombines TRBV13 with TRBJ1-1; D is perhaps TRBD1 (5 bases). In germline, CDR1 is PRHDT, CDR2 FYEKMQ (reference sequence). The CDR3 is made up of 15 amino acids. V was cut by 0 bases and J by 3 bases, with 11 bases left in between. The CDR3 here is CASSLGWTRDTEAFF. DNA for the CDR3: TGTGCCAGCAGCTTAGGGTGGACAAGGGACACTGAAGCTTTCTTT. The entire variable domain, with the rest obtained from reference TRBV13 and TRBJ1-1, is as follows: AAGVIQSPRHLIKEKRETATLKCYPIPRHDTVYWYQQGPGQDPQFLISFYEKMQSDKGSIPDRFSAQQFSDYHSELNMSSLELGDSALYFCASSLGWTRDTEAFFGQGTRLTVV.

The gene calls are TRBV4-1 and TRBJ2-1; 7 nucleotides match TRBD2. This CDR3 is 15 amino acids long. Germline V gene sequence: CDR1 MGHRA, CDR2 YSYEKL. J gave up 5 bases and V 3 bases, and 7 bases lay outside the gene matches. This chain's CDR3 is CASSQNGGTNNEQFF. DNA of the CDR3: TGCGCCAGCAGCCAGAACGGGGGGACTAACAATGAGCAGTTCTTC.

In this sample, this clone turned up a few times. V is TRBV27 and J is TRBJ1-2; 7 nucleotides match TRBD1. Germline loops: CDR1 MNHEY, CDR2 SMNVEV (reference sequence). V lost 5 bases, J lost 8 bases, and 8 bases stayed unmatched. This CDR3 region has 13 residues. CDR3 sequence: CASSEGTVDGYTF. The CDR3 nucleotides are TGTGCCAGCAGTGAGGGGACAGTGGACGGCTACACCTTC.

Notes on this clone: In this CDR3 the conserved last residue, phenylalanine or tryptophan, is missing, so a read error is likely. The rearrangement uses TRBV5-1 and TRBJ2-2, with 8 bases lining up with TRBD1. The germline gives CDR1 SGHRS, CDR2 YFSETQ. Trimming took 4 bases from V and 2 from J; bases not matched to a gene: 4. This CDR3 has 15 residues. Here the CDR3 DNA reads TGCGCCAGCAGCCCGGGACAGGCTAACACCGGGGAGCTGTTTCTT. It yields the protein CASSPGQANTGELFL.

This chain uses TRBV5-4 with TRBJ1-4, with 8 bases matching TRBD1. There are 14 residues in the CDR3. Germline V gene data show CDR1 as SGHNT and CDR2 as YYREEE (reference sequence). V lost 4 bases to trimming and J lost 8 bases; unmatched junction nucleotides: 7. CDR3 region: CASSLQGAGEKLFF. CDR3 in DNA: TGTGCCAGCAGCCTTCAGGGGGCTGGGGAAAAACTGTTTTTT.

The chain carries TRBV5-1 and TRBJ2-3; 12 bases align to TRBD2. The CDR3 is 17 amino acids. V was pared by 4 bases and J by 2 bases, with 8 bases of the junction left unmatched. Per germline, CDR1 SGHRS and CDR2 YFSETQ. The CDR3 DNA reads as TGCGCCAGCAGCCGTTCTACTAGCGGGGGGACCACAGATACGCAGTATTTT. Translated, it gives CASSRSTSGGTTDTQYF.

This sequence joins TRBV28 and TRBJ2-1; D may be TRBD2 (6 bases). Deletions cut 8 bases from V and 5 bases from J, with 25 bases between. The CDR3 is 17 amino acids. Germline values: CDR1 MDHEN, CDR2 SYDVKM. As DNA, the CDR3 is TGTGCCAGCGCTTCCTCCGGGGCGGGGTCGCCGAACAATGAGCAGTTCTTC. Translating gives CASASSGAGSPNNEQFF.

The chain joins TRBV27 to TRBJ1-1; D gene ambiguous. The CDR3 is 14 residues long. Trimming removed 3 bases at V and 5 bases at J, with 13 bases between. Germline CDR1 reads MNHEY; CDR2 reads SMNVEV (reference sequence). CDR3 residues: CASSFSGGRTEAFF. Here the CDR3 DNA reads TGTGCCAGCAGTTTTTCCGGAGGTAGGACTGAAGCTTTCTTT.

This clone has only a few counts. V gene TRBV29-1 combines with J gene TRBJ1-5; possible D gene TRBD1, 5 bases. V was clipped by 4 bases and J by 9 bases, with 13 bases between them. Germline lookup yields CDR1 SQVTM and CDR2 ANQGSEA. This CDR3 is built from 12 residues. CDR3 bases: TGCAGCGTTGGGGACTTTTGGTCGCCCCAGCATTTT. It encodes CSVGDFWSPQHF.

The gene calls are TRBV19 and TRBJ1-1, with D maybe TRBD1 (6 bases). This CDR3 has 14 residues. Per germline, CDR1 LNHDA and CDR2 SQIVND (reference sequence). V dropped 8 bases and J dropped 1 base, with 14 bases sitting between them. CDR3 sequence: CASEGGIGNTEAFF. The CDR3 DNA reads as TGTGCCAGTGAGGGGGGGATCGGGAACACTGAAGCTTTCTTT. Full variable domain (rest looked up from reference TRBV19 and TRBJ1-1): DGGITQSPKYLFRKEGQNVTLSCEQNLNHDAMYWYRQDPGQGLRLIYYSQIVNDFQKGDIAEGYSVSREKKESFPLTVTSAQKNPTAFYLCASEGGIGNTEAFFGQGTRLTVV.

This clone came up a few times. This chain links TRBV6-5 with TRBJ1-1, with unresolved D. V was shortened by 2 bases and J by 2 bases, with 9 bases between the two germline ends. The CDR3 extends over 14 amino acids. Germline V lookup: CDR1 MNHEY, CDR2 SVGAGI. The CDR3 sequence: CASSYGQVNTEAFF. The CDR3 nucleotides read TGTGCCAGCAGTTACGGTCAGGTAAACACTGAAGCTTTCTTT.

The rearrangement uses TRBV7-8 and TRBJ2-2; D possibly corresponds to TRBD2 (7 bases). The CDR3 is made up of 16 amino acids. The germline V and J ends were trimmed by 5 bases and 4 bases, with 17 bases remaining between them. The V gene's germline CDR1 is SGHVS and CDR2 FQNEAQ. As DNA, the CDR3 is TGTGCCAGCAGCCAAGGGGGGGGAGGGAGCACCGGGGAGCTGTTTTTT. This encodes CASSQGGGGSTGELFF.

CDR3 bases: TGTGCCAGTAAGGGGCAGGGGGCCTACGAGCAGTACTTC. Amino acid sequence: CASKGQGAYEQYF. This sequence joins TRBV19 and TRBJ2-7; 7 nucleotides line up with TRBD1. The CDR3 spans 13 residues. The germline gives CDR1 LNHDA, CDR2 SQIVND (reference sequence). The J segment lost 2 bases and the V segment lost 7 bases, leaving 5 bases of the junction unmatched.

The chain links TRBV4-1 to TRBJ2-2, with 10 bases identical to TRBD2. V shed 1 base, J shed 4 bases, and the junction held 9 bases outside the gene matches. In germline, CDR1 is MGHRA, CDR2 YSYEKL. The CDR3 contains 18 residues. Here the CDR3 DNA reads TGCGCCAGCAGCCAAGTGGGCCTAGCGGGAGCTCTCACCGGGGAGCTGTTTTTT. Translated: CASSQVGLAGALTGELFF.